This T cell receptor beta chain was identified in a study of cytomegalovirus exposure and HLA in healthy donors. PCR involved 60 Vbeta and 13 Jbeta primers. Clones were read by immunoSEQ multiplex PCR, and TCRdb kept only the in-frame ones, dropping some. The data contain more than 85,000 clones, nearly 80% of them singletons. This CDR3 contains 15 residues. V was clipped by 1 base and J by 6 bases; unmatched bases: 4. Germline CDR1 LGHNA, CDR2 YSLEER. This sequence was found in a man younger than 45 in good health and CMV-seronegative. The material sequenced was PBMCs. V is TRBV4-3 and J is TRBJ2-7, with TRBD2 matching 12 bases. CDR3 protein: CASSQGTSGVLEQYF. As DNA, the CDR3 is TGCGCCAGCAGCCAAGGGACTAGCGGGGTCCTCGAGCAGTACTTC.